This T cell receptor (beta chain) originates from a study of T cells in localized non-small cell lung cancer. Here immunoSEQ multiplex PCR was the method, and the copy in TCRdb shows in-frame clones only, minus some. The sample yields 30,000 to 45,000 clones, 81% seen once. The germline V gene encodes CDR1 SGHTA and CDR2 FQGNSA. The CDR3 is made up of 15 amino acids. Trimming removed 1 base at V and 3 bases at J, with 13 bases between. Overall study results and limits: Elevated circulating T cell density in blood was associated with longer overall survival. A median of approximately 50 clones ranked among the top 100 in tumor appeared in adjacent lung. Sequence data derive from only one tumor region, so heterogeneity remains possible. T cell clonality was highest in uninvolved adjacent lung, above tumor.

This clone was observed a few times. Its target is unknown. This receptor was obtained from a male donor older than 55 with stage II lung adenocarcinoma. This chain joins TRBV7-2 and TRBJ2-7, with D tentatively TRBD1 or TRBD2 (5 bases each). The sequenced sample was peripheral blood mononuclear cells, obtained before any cancer treatment. The CDR3, as DNA: TGTGCCAGCAGCTTAGATGGGGGAATACTCTACGAGCAGTACTTC. Translating gives CASSLDGGILYEQYF.